This T cell receptor (beta chain) was captured in a study of regulatory T cells in long-lasting Graves disease. Whole-study results and caveats: With persistent disease, TRBV28, TRBJ1-2 and TRBJ2-5 were the favored segments.

Time point denoted: newly diagnosed GD, antithyroid drugs for less than 3 months. PBMCs provided the RNA from which the TCR library was made. CDR1 and CDR2 (germline): MDHEN, SYDVKM. The length of the CDR3 is 14 residues. Trimming removed 5 bases at V and 2 bases at J, with 12 bases between. In its sample, this clonotype was seen many times. What it binds is not known. CDR3 regions were amplified by Arm-PCR using iRepertoire HTBI primers to build TCR beta libraries. TCRdb used MiXCR to reprocess the multiplex PCR reads, holding one entry per CDR3 protein. The data hold 360,000 or so distinct CDR3 sequences, with roughly 17% observed a single time. The data also belong to a second study, concerning T cells in Graves' hyperthyroidism and ophthalmopathy. According to that study: Peripheral blood also featured most of the thyroid clonotypes expanded above 0.001. In the analysis, a 13 V-J model separated ophthalmopathy from stable hyperthyroidism.

The sequencing used peripheral blood mononuclear cells (PBMCs), collected at new diagnosis, from a patient treated with antithyroid drugs. This receptor was identified in a man aged 35 to 55 with Graves disease. The chain carries TRBV28 and TRBJ1-1, with D maybe TRBD1 (6 bases). The CDR3: CASSTPGTNTEAFF. The CDR3 region has the DNA TGTGCCAGCAGTACACCCGGGACAAACACTGAAGCTTTCTTT.